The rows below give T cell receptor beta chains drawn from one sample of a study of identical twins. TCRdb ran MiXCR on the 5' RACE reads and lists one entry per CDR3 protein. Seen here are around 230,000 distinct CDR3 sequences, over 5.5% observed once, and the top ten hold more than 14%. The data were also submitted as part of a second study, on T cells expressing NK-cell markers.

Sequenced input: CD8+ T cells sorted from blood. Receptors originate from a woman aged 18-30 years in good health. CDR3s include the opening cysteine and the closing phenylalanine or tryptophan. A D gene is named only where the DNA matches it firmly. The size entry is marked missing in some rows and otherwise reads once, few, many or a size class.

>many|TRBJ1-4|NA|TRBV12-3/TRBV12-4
CASSSPEEEKLFF
TGTGCCAGCAGTTCTCCGGAGGAAGAAAAACTGTTTTTT
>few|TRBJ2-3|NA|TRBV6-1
CASSLRETNTDTQYF
TGTGCCAGCAGTCTGCGGGAAACCAACACAGATACGCAGTATTTT
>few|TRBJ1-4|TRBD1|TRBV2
CASSEFGQGTNEKLFF
TGTGCCAGCAGTGAATTCGGACAGGGAACTAATGAAAAACTGTTTTTT
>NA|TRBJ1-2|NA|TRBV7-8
CASSLWRGDGYTF
TGTGCCAGCAGCTTATGGCGGGGGGATGGCTACACCTTC
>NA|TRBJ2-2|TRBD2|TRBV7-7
CASSLQTSGGNTGELFF
TGTGCTAGCAGCCTCCAGACTAGCGGGGGGAACACCGGGGAGCTGTTTTTT
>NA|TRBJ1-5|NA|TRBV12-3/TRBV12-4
CASTVGGTPQHF
TGTGCCAGCACCGTCGGGGGTACGCCCCAGCATTTT
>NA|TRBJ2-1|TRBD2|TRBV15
CATSPRGGQSYNEQFF
TGTGCCACCAGCCCCCGGGGGGGCCAATCCTACAATGAGCAGTTCTTC
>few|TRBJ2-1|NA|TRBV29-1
CSVEVPGQNHNEQFF
TGCAGCGTTGAAGTTCCCGGACAGAACCACAATGAGCAGTTCTTC
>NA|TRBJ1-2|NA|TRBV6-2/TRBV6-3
CASRPTGGLGYTF
TGTGCCAGCAGACCGACCGGAGGATTGGGCTACACCTTC
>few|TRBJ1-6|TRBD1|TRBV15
CATSSTGTGDSPLHF
TGTGCCACCAGCTCTACCGGGACAGGGGATTCACCCCTCCACTTT
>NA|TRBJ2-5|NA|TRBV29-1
CSATGLETQYF
TGCAGCGCCACAGGGCTAGAGACCCAGTACTTC
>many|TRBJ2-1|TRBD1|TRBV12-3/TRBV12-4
CAISPRTGLNNEQFF
TGTGCCATCAGCCCCCGGACAGGGTTAAACAATGAGCAGTTCTTC
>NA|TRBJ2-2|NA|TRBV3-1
CASSQKIGGNTGELFF
TGTGCCAGCAGCCAAAAAATCGGCGGGAACACCGGGGAGCTGTTTTTT
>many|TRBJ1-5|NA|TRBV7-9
CASSASGRTNQPQHF
TGTGCCAGCAGCGCCTCCGGAAGGACCAATCAGCCCCAGCATTTT
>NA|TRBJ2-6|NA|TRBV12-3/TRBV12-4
CASRGVGGSGANVLTF
TGTGCCAGCAGGGGGGTCGGGGGCTCTGGGGCCAACGTCCTGACTTTC
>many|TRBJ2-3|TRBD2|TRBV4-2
CASSQGTSSQYF
TGTGCCAGCAGCCAGGGGACTAGCTCGCAGTATTTT
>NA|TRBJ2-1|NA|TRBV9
CASSVEGVEQFF
TGTGCCAGCAGCGTAGAAGGCGTAGAGCAGTTCTTC
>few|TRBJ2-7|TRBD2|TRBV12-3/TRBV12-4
CASSLWREGSYEQYF
TGTGCCAGCAGTTTATGGCGGGAGGGGTCCTACGAGCAGTACTTC
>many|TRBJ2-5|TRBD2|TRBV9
CASSGQTSVETQYF
TGTGCCAGCAGCGGTCAAACTAGCGTCGAGACCCAGTACTTC
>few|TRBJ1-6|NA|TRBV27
CASSYAVGNSPLHF
TGTGCCAGCAGTTACGCAGTCGGGAATTCACCCCTCCACTTT
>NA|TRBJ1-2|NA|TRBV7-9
CASSPTGPDGYTF
TGTGCCAGCAGCCCCACGGGCCCTGATGGCTACACCTTC
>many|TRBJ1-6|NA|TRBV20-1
CSVIPAETYYNSPLHF
TGCAGTGTGATTCCGGCTGAAACTTACTATAATTCACCCCTCCACTTT
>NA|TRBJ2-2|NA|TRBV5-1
CGRGGQLFF
TGCGGCAGGGGCGGGCAGCTGTTTTTT
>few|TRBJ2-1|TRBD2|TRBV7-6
CASSLAGRGYNEQFF
TGTGCCAGCAGCTTAGCCGGGAGGGGCTACAATGAGCAGTTCTTC
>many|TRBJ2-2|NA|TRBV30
CAWRETGLNTGELFF
TGTGCCTGGAGAGAGACAGGACTAAACACCGGGGAGCTGTTTTTT
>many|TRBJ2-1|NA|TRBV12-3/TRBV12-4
CASNPDPVNEQFF
TGTGCCAGCAACCCGGACCCCGTCAATGAGCAGTTCTTC
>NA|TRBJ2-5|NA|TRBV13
CASSLGSGQETQYF
TGTGCCAGCAGCTTAGGGTCGGGTCAAGAGACCCAGTACTTC
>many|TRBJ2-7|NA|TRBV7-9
CASSFMVGEQYF
TGTGCCAGCAGCTTCATGGTTGGCGAGCAGTACTTC
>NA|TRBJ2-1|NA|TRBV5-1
CASSFSAGYNEQFF
TGCGCCAGCAGCTTTTCCGCAGGTTACAATGAGCAGTTCTTC
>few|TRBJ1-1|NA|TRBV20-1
CSAQDMANTEAFF
TGCAGTGCCCAGGACATGGCAAACACTGAAGCTTTCTTT
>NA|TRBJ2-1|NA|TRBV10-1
CASSEMGNEQFF
TGCGCCAGCAGTGAAATGGGAAATGAGCAGTTCTTC
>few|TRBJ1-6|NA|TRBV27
CASSLSGDSPLHF
TGTGCCAGCAGTTTATCTGGGGACTCACCCCTCCACTTT
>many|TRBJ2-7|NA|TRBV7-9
CASMGGTTYEQYF
TGTGCCAGCATGGGCGGGACAACCTACGAGCAGTACTTC
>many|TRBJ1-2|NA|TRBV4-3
CASSLAGYGYTF
TGCGCCAGCAGCCTGGCCGGCTATGGCTACACCTTC
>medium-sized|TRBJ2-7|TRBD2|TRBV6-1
CASSATSGGAYEQYF
TGTGCCAGCAGTGCGACTAGCGGGGGGGCCTACGAGCAGTACTTC
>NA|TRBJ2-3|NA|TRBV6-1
CASLPGWPRDTQYF
TGTGCCAGCCTGCCAGGGTGGCCGAGAGATACGCAGTATTTT
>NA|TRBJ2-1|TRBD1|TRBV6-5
CASSYHRGRNNEQFF
TGTGCCAGCAGTTACCACAGGGGTCGTAACAATGAGCAGTTCTTC